This record looks at one T cell receptor (beta chain) sequence and its context. Its cognate antigen is unknown. TCR alpha and TCR beta cDNA libraries with sample barcodes and UMIs came from 5'RACE using constant-segment primers. TCRdb ran MiXCR on the 5' RACE reads and lists one entry per CDR3 protein. The sample has approximately 150,000 distinct CDR3 sequences, more than 14% seen once. The record originates from a study of T-cell memory formation after mild COVID-19. Study overall: In these data, TCR clusters were largely donor specific.

Whole-study results and caveats: CD4/CD8 balance characterized clones contracting day 15 to 85, and CD4+ skew characterized later expanders. CD4+ contracting clones lay mainly in CM and EM, CD8+ ones in EMRA.

The CDR3 runs to 18 residues. The V and J ends lost 5 bases and 0 bases, in that order; junction bases with no gene match: 14. Germline lookup yields CDR1 SEHNR and CDR2 FQNEAQ (reference sequence). V is TRBV7-9 and J is TRBJ2-5, with 8 bases lining up with TRBD1. The receptor comes from an adult woman who had mild COVID-19 (a few samples of this study predate the infection). Cell type and time point are not known. The sample comprised PBMCs or a T cell subset sorted from them (not recorded which). This CDR3 is CASSPPLGQGRDQETQYF. The CDR3 DNA sequence: TGTGCCAGCAGCCCACCCCTCGGACAGGGACGGGACCAAGAGACCCAGTACTTC.